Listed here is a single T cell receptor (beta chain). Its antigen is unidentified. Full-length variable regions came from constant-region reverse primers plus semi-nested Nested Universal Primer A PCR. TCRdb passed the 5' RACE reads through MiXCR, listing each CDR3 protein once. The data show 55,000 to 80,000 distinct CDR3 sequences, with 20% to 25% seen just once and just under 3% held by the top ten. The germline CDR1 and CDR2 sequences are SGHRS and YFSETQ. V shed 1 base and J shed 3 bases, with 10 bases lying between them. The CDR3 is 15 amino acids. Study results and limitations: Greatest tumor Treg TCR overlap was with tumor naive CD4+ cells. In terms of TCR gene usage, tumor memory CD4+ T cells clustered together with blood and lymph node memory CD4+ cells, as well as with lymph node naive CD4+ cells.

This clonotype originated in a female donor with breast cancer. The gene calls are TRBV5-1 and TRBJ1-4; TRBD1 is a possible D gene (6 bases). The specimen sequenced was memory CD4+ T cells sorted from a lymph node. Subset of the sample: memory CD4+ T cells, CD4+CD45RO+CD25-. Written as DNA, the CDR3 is TGCGCCAGCAGCTTGCAGGGGCCTCCTAATGAAAAACTGTTTTTT. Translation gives CASSLQGPPNEKLFF.